This TCR beta chain was recorded in a study of cytomegalovirus exposure and HLA in healthy donors. Primers for the PCR totalled 60 Vbeta and 13 Jbeta. The data were produced by immunoSEQ multiplex PCR, yet TCRdb's version contains in-frame clones alone and is incomplete. The table shows around 170,000 clones, with 81% occurring only once. There are a few counts of this clone. Its antigen is not known. V was cut by 1 base and J by 2 bases, with 17 bases left in between. CDR1 and CDR2 (germline): SGHNT, YENEEA. CDR3 length equals 18 residues. Each donor was healthy, and each was a bone marrow donor. Study-wide points: Indistinguishable V segments, including TRBV6-2 and TRBV6-3, were excluded. Roughly uniform depth of sequencing across donors was assumed in presence/absence analyses.

Sequenced sample: PBMCs. V and J are TRBV11-3 and TRBJ2-2; D is perhaps TRBD1 (6 bases). The sequence derives from a man aged 50-60 years in good health and CMV-seronegative. CDR3 residues: CASSLVSRQGTNTGELFF. The DNA for the CDR3 is TGTGCCAGCAGCTTAGTATCAAGGCAGGGGACCAACACCGGGGAGCTGTTTTTT.